Below, 32 T cell receptor beta chains from the same sample are listed, as sequenced in a study of cytomegalovirus exposure and HLA in healthy donors. Use of 60 Vbeta and 13 Jbeta primers characterized the PCR. Only in-frame clones appear in the TCRdb table, and some are missing; sequencing was by immunoSEQ multiplex PCR. The table lists roughly 62,000 clones. Sequencing was carried out using PBMCs. These receptors were taken from a male donor in good health and CMV-seronegative.

V usage is TRBV7-9 and J usage is TRBJ1-3; 10 bases line up with TRBD1. The V gene's germline CDR1 is SEHNR and CDR2 FQNEAQ (reference sequence). J lost 2 bases, V lost 5 bases, and 12 bases had no gene match. The CDR3 is made up of 18 amino acids. The CDR3 bases are TGTGCCAGCAGCCCTAATAATTGGGACAGGGGAACTGGAAACACCATATATTTT. Encoded protein: CASSPNNWDRGTGNTIYF.

With respect to this clone: An end of the junction does not agree with germline; a read error may underlie this. The genes are TRBV5-1 and TRBJ2-1; TRBD1 is a possible D gene (6 bases). Germline CDR1 SGHRS, CDR2 YFSETQ. The CDR3 runs to 13 residues. The DNA for the CDR3 is TGCGCCGGCAGCCCTGGACAGAGCTATGAGCAGTTCTTC. This codes for CAGSPGQSYEQFF. Full variable domain (rest looked up from reference TRBV5-1 and TRBJ2-1): KAGVTQTPRYLIKTRGQQVTLSCSPISGHRSVSWYQQTPGQGLQFLFEYFSETQRNKGNFPGRFSGRQFSNSRSEMNVSTLELGDSALYLCAGSPGQSYEQFFGPGTRLTVL.

The chain uses TRBV19 and TRBJ2-5; the D gene is possibly TRBD2 (6 bases). The germline gives CDR1 LNHDA, CDR2 SQIVND (reference sequence). The CDR3 runs 15 residues. Trimming removed 9 bases from V and 4 bases from J, with 21 bases in between. The CDR3 protein is CARPGDVVLGETQYF. CDR3 DNA: TGTGCCAGACCGGGGGACGTCGTGTTAGGAGAGACCCAGTACTTC.

V and J are TRBV4-1 and TRBJ1-2, with unresolved D. This CDR3 is built from 16 residues. V was clipped by 0 bases and J by 0 bases, with 11 bases between them. Germline loops: CDR1 MGHRA, CDR2 YSYEKL. For the CDR3, the DNA is TGCGCCAGCAGCCAAGATATCGGGGTAGCTAACTATGGCTACACCTTC. Translation gives CASSQDIGVANYGYTF.

The chain couples TRBV4-1 to TRBJ2-6; TRBD1 aligns across 12 bases. V lost 2 bases, J lost 1 base, and 6 bases stayed unmatched. CDR1 and CDR2 (germline): MGHRA, YSYEKL. The CDR3 contains 19 residues. The CDR3 bases are TGCGCCAGCAGCCAATGCGCGGGACAGGGGGCATCTGGGGCCAACGTCCTGACTTTC. This encodes CASSQCAGQGASGANVLTF.

The chain uses TRBV19 and TRBJ1-1; possibly TRBD1 for D (6 bases). The CDR3 is 19 amino acids. The ends were cut back, 3 bases at V and 5 bases at J, with 28 bases in the middle. Germline V lookup: CDR1 LNHDA, CDR2 SQIVND (reference sequence). The CDR3 region has the DNA TGTGCCAGTAGTATTGAGAACTACCGGACAGCCCCGAGGGCTACTGAAGCTTTCTTT. It encodes CASSIENYRTAPRATEAFF.

The chain carries TRBV5-1 and TRBJ1-1, with D uncertain. Between the trimmed V and J ends, which lost 4 bases and 0 bases, there was a span of 7 bases. The CDR3 runs 13 residues. Germline V gives CDR1 SGHRS, CDR2 YFSETQ. The CDR3 protein is CASSPQMNTEAFF. In DNA, the CDR3 is TGCGCCAGCAGCCCACAGATGAACACTGAAGCTTTCTTT.

V and J are TRBV18 and TRBJ1-2; D unclear. CDR3 size: 15 residues. Germline lookup yields CDR1 KGHSH and CDR2 LQKENI. V was clipped by 3 bases and J by 4 bases, with 15 bases between them. For the CDR3, the DNA is TGTGCCAGCTCACCCCGGCAGGTTGAAGTCTATGGCTACACCTTC. Translation gives CASSPRQVEVYGYTF.

The V call is TRBV10-3, the J call TRBJ2-3, with TRBD2 as a possible D gene (5 bases). The CDR3 extends over 15 amino acids. Deletions cut 2 bases from V and 1 base from J, with 10 bases between. Germline CDR1 ENHRY, CDR2 SYGVKD. The CDR3 loop is CAISEPEVGTDTQYF. The DNA for the CDR3 is TGTGCCATCAGTGAGCCGGAGGTCGGCACAGATACGCAGTATTTT.

The J gene is TRBJ1-4, the V gene TRBV5-4; D perhaps matches TRBD1 (5 bases). The CDR3 sequence is 14 residues long. V was trimmed by 3 bases and J by 4 bases, leaving 10 bases between them. Germline V gives CDR1 SGHNT, CDR2 YYREEE (reference sequence). This CDR3 is CASSSQVNNEKLFF. Written as DNA, the CDR3 is TGTGCCAGCAGCTCACAGGTGAATAATGAAAAACTGTTTTTT.

The CDR3 protein is CASSAGTHWTDTQYF. DNA of the CDR3: TGTGCCAGCAGCGCTGGGACACATTGGACAGATACGCAGTATTTT. J is TRBJ2-3 and V is TRBV9; a weak D match, TRBD1 (6 bases). The CDR3 runs 15 residues. Germline V lookup: CDR1 SGDLS, CDR2 YYNGEE. Between the trimmed V and J ends, which lost 3 bases and 3 bases, there was a span of 14 bases.

The V gene is TRBV6-5, the J gene TRBJ1-1; TRBD1 might be the D (5 bases). Between the trimmed V and J ends, which lost 5 bases and 5 bases, there was a span of 12 bases. Per the germline V gene, CDR1 is MNHEY and CDR2 is SVGAGI. The CDR3 covers 13 residues. CDR3: CASSSLQGTEAFF. The CDR3 DNA sequence: TGTGCCAGCAGTAGCCTGCAGGGAACTGAAGCTTTCTTT.

The genes are TRBV19 and TRBJ1-5; 8 bases match TRBD1. CDR1 and CDR2 (germline): LNHDA, SQIVND (reference sequence). The CDR3 spans 13 residues. J gave up 8 bases and V 5 bases, and 5 bases lay outside the gene matches. The CDR3 loop reads CASSVQGVEPQHF. DNA of the CDR3: TGTGCCAGTAGTGTACAGGGGGTGGAGCCCCAGCATTTT.

The rearrangement links TRBV6-4 to TRBJ2-5, with a weak D call TRBD2 (5 bases). CDR3 size: 14 residues. Germline loops: CDR1 MRHNA, CDR2 SNTAGT. Trimming pared 10 bases from V and 7 bases from J, leaving 22 bases between. In nucleotides, the CDR3 is TGTGCCATCTATCTGGGGTTCGGGAAGGGGACCCAGTACTTC. It codes for CAIYLGFGKGTQYF.

This chain links TRBV25-1 with TRBJ1-4, with D possibly being TRBD1 (6 bases). Germline-derived CDR1 and CDR2 are MGHDK and SYGVNS. V lost 3 bases and J lost 7, with 15 bases in between. CDR3 length: 15 amino acids. In DNA, the CDR3 is TGTGCCAGCAGTGAGCAGGGCACAGGGTCTGAAAAACTGTTTTTT. Amino acids: CASSEQGTGSEKLFF. Drawing the rest from reference TRBV25-1 and TRBJ1-4, the complete variable domain is EADIYQTPRYLVIGTGKKITLECSQTMGHDKMYWYQQDPGMELHLIHYSYGVNSTEKGDLSSESTVSRIRTEHFPLTLESARPSHTSQYLCASSEQGTGSEKLFFGSGTQLSVL.

This CDR3 reads CASSQGAYSGANVLTF. The CDR3 DNA follows: TGCGCCAGCAGCCAAGGGGCGTACTCTGGGGCCAACGTCCTGACTTTC. This rearrangement joins TRBV4-3 to TRBJ2-6; no clear D gene. Germline CDR1 reads LGHNA; CDR2 reads YSLEER. This CDR3 contains 16 residues. Trimming removed 1 base at V and 0 bases at J, with 7 bases between.

CDR3 DNA: TGTGCCAGCAGGTCACCGGGACAGCAAGAGACCCAGTACTTC. Translating gives CASRSPGQQETQYF. The chain joins TRBV7-2 to TRBJ2-5; 7 bases align to TRBD1. The CDR3 consists of 14 residues. Germline-derived CDR1 and CDR2 are SGHTA and FQGNSA. V lost 6 bases to trimming and J lost 2 bases; unmatched junction nucleotides: 6.

The V gene is TRBV9, the J gene TRBJ1-1; possible D gene TRBD1, 5 bases. Germline CDR1 reads SGDLS; CDR2 reads YYNGEE. The CDR3 has 15 residues. V was pared by 3 bases and J by 7 bases, with 19 bases between. CDR3 sequence reads: CASSERTNSTYEAFF. The CDR3, as DNA: TGTGCCAGCAGCGAAAGGACAAATTCCACCTATGAAGCTTTCTTT. Supplemented by reference TRBV9 and TRBJ1-1, the full variable domain reads DSGVTQTPKHLITATGQRVTLRCSPRSGDLSVYWYQQSLDQGLQFLIQYYNGEERAKGNILERFSAQQFPDLHSELNLSSLELGDSALYFCASSERTNSTYEAFFGQGTRLTVV.

The CDR3 DNA reads TGCGCCAGCAGGCCCGCGACAGGGGTAGAAGAGACCCAGTACTTC. Residues: CASRPATGVEETQYF. V is TRBV5-1 and J is TRBJ2-5; 8 positions agree with TRBD1. In germline, CDR1 is SGHRS, CDR2 YFSETQ. V was clipped by 5 bases and J by 3 bases; unmatched bases: 9. The CDR3 has 15 amino acids.

The rearrangement links TRBV28 to TRBJ1-3; a weak D match, TRBD1 (6 bases). Trimming removed 2 bases from V and 0 bases from J, with 11 bases in between. Germline assignment: CDR1 MDHEN and CDR2 SYDVKM. The CDR3 contains 16 residues. CDR3 nucleotides: TGTGCCAGCAGTTTAGGGGGCAGAACCTCTGGAAACACCATATATTTT. Its protein is CASSLGGRTSGNTIYF.

The rearrangement uses TRBV6-5 and TRBJ1-1; TRBD1 might be the D (6 bases). CDR1 and CDR2 (germline): MNHEY, SVGAGI. The CDR3 is 15 amino acids. V was cut by 1 base and J by 5 bases, with 14 bases left in between. The CDR3 nucleotides are TGTGCCAGCAGTTACTTAGGGGGGGCTGAGACTGAAGCTTTCTTT. Its translation: CASSYLGGAETEAFF.

J is TRBJ2-7 and V is TRBV6-5; 9 positions agree with TRBD1. CDR3 size: 14 residues. The V gene's germline CDR1 is MNHEY and CDR2 SVGAGI. J was trimmed by 3 bases and V by 5 bases; bases with no gene match: 5. The CDR3 loop is CASSTGTGFYEQYF. The DNA of the CDR3 is TGTGCCAGCAGTACCGGGACAGGGTTCTACGAGCAGTACTTC.

The chain has TRBV5-8 and TRBJ2-1; 10 positions agree with TRBD1. Looked up from germline, CDR1 is SGHTS and CDR2 is YDEGEE. The CDR3 length is 15 residues. Germline trimming cut 4 bases from V and 5 bases from J; bases unmatched to any gene: 6. The CDR3 coding sequence is TGTGCCAGCAGCCGGGGGACAGGGGTCAACAATGAGCAGTTCTTC. This codes for CASSRGTGVNNEQFF.

This sequence joins TRBV30 and TRBJ2-1; 12 bases align to TRBD2. Unmatched junction bases numbered 13, after V lost 6 bases and J lost 1 base. The CDR3 sequence is 18 residues long. Germline-derived CDR1 and CDR2 are GTSNPN and SVGIG (reference sequence). CDR3 nucleotide sequence: TGTGCCTGTTTAGGGAGACTAGCGGGAGTTAGTTCCTACAATGAGCAGTTCTTC. Its translation: CACLGRLAGVSSYNEQFF.

This chain connects TRBV28 to TRBJ1-2, with D possibly TRBD1 on 5 matching bases. V lost 3 bases, J lost 6 bases, and 11 bases lay in between. There are 13 residues in the CDR3. CDR1 is MDHEN, CDR2 SYDVKM, per germline. This CDR3 is CASSFRQGDGYTF. As DNA, the CDR3 is TGTGCCAGCAGTTTTCGGCAGGGTGATGGCTACACCTTC.

The chain employs TRBV11-3 and TRBJ1-3; the D is unclear. Trimming shortened V by 1 base and J by 0 bases, and 7 bases separated the two germline ends. Germline V gene sequence: CDR1 SGHNT, CDR2 YENEEA. The CDR3 length is 15 residues. The CDR3 coding sequence is TGTGCCAGCAGCTTAGGAGGAGACTCTGGAAACACCATATATTTT. The encoded protein is CASSLGGDSGNTIYF.

The chain employs TRBV19 and TRBJ1-1; D is perhaps TRBD1 (5 bases). The CDR3 sequence is 13 residues long. V was shortened by 6 bases and J by 1 base, with 9 bases between the two germline ends. Germline CDR1 is LNHDA and CDR2 is SQIVND (reference sequence). CDR3 region: CASSLRENTEAFF. The DNA of the CDR3 is TGTGCCAGTAGCCTCAGGGAGAACACTGAAGCTTTCTTT.

The chain joins TRBV5-1 to TRBJ1-2; D is ambiguous. The germline V gene encodes CDR1 SGHRS and CDR2 YFSETQ. The CDR3 extends over 14 amino acids. The V and J ends lost 7 bases and 2 bases respectively, with 15 bases between them. The CDR3 region has the DNA TGCGCCAGCTCCTCTGTAGAGGGCAACTATGGCTACACCTTC. Protein: CASSSVEGNYGYTF.

This chain joins TRBV5-1 and TRBJ1-4; 10 nucleotides match TRBD1. The CDR3 contains 17 residues. V shed 4 bases, J shed 4 bases, and the junction held 10 bases outside the gene matches. Germline-derived CDR1 and CDR2 are SGHRS and YFSETQ. CDR3 protein: CASSMGGTGAFNEKLFF. The DNA of the CDR3 is TGCGCCAGCAGCATGGGGGGGACAGGGGCCTTTAATGAAAAACTGTTTTTT.

The chain is built from TRBV28 and TRBJ1-1, with 7 bases identical to TRBD1. The CDR3 is made up of 13 amino acids. CDR1 is MDHEN and CDR2 is SYDVKM in the germline V gene. The CDR3 reads CASYGTVNTEAFF. The DNA for the CDR3 is TGTGCGTCGTACGGGACAGTCAACACTGAAGCTTTCTTT.

With respect to this clone: Sequence at one end of the junction differs from germline and may be a read error. The chain recombines TRBV19 with TRBJ2-1; D is unclear. CDR1 LNHDA and CDR2 SQIVND come from the germline V gene (reference sequence). The CDR3 contains 16 residues. CDR3: CASSIGSRGSDNEQFF. CDR3 in DNA: TGTGCCAGTAGTATAGGATCGAGAGGCTCCGACAATGAGCAGTTCTTC.

V is TRBV29-1 and J is TRBJ2-3; possibly TRBD2 for D (6 bases). Germline assignment: CDR1 SQVTM and CDR2 ANQGSEA. The V end lost 5 bases, the J end lost 3 bases, and 15 bases lay between the germline ends. The length of the CDR3 is 14 residues. CDR3 coding DNA: TGCAGCGTTCGTAGCGGAGCCTCGACAGATACGCAGTATTTT. Translating gives CSVRSGASTDTQYF.